This T cell receptor beta chain was captured by sequencing in a study of shared clonotypes between healthy human individuals. Study summary: Aged between 18 and 49, the donors were a couple of women and three men. Study conclusions and caveats: It was the non-shared clonotypes that had lower generation probabilities than clonotypes shared by all four donors.

Notes on this clone: Its antigen remains unidentified.

A split of CD4+ cells into CD45RA+ naive and CD45RA-negative memory subsets was performed. Every immunoSEQ plate was one replicate of a subset's evenly spread DNA. Libraries were prepared by immunoSEQ multiplex PCR; TCRdb keeps only in-frame clonotypes and omits some of them. The sample carries about 1 million clones, 60% to 80% recorded once. CDR1 SGHTA and CDR2 FQGNSA come from the germline V gene. V lost 4 bases, J lost 8 bases, and 6 bases lay in between. The CDR3 loop spans 11 amino acids. V gene TRBV7-2 combines with J gene TRBJ2-1, with unresolved D. The receptor was derived from a man aged 18-30 years in good health. Sequencing was carried out using memory CD4+ T cells sorted from blood. Stated subset: CD45RA-negative fraction. The CDR3 DNA follows: TGTGCCAGCAGCTCCTTCCATGAGCAGTTCTTC. Translation gives CASSSFHEQFF.